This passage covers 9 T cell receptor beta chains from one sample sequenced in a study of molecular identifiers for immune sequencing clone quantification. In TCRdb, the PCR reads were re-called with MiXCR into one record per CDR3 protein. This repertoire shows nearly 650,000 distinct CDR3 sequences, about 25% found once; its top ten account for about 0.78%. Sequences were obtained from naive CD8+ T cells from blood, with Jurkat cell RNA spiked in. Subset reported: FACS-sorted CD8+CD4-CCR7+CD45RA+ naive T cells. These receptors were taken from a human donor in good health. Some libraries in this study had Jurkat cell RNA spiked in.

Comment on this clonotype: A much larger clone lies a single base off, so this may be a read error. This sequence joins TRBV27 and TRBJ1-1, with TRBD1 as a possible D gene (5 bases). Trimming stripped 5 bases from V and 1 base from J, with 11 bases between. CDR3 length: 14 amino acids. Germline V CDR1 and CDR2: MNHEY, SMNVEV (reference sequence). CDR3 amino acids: CASSLGAPNTEAFF. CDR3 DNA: TGTGCCAGCAGTCTCGGGGCTCCGAACACTGAAGCTTTCTTT.

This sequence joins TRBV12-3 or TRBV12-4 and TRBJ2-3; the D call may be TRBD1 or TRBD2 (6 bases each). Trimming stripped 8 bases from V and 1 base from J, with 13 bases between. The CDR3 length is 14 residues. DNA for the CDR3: TGTGCCAGCCAGTCGGAGGGGGGCACAGATACGCAGTATTTT. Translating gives CASQSEGGTDTQYF.

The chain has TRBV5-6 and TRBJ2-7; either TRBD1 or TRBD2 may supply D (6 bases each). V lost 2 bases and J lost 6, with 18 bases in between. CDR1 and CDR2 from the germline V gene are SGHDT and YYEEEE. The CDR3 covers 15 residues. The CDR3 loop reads CASSFFSGVGAEQYF. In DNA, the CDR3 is TGTGCCAGCAGCTTCTTTTCGGGGGTGGGGGCCGAGCAGTACTTC.

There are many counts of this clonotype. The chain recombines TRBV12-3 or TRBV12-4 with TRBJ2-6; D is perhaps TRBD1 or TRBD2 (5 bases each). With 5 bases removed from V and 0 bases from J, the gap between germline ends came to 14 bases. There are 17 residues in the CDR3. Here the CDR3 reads CASSTWTGRSGANVLTF. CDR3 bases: TGTGCCAGCAGTACCTGGACGGGGCGCTCTGGGGCCAACGTCCTGACTTTC.

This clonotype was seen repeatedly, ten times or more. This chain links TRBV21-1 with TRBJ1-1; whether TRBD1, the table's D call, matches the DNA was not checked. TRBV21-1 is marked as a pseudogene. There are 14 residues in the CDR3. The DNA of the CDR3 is TGTGCCAGCAGCTATACTGACAGGCACACTGAAGCTTTCTTT. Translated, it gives CASSYTDRHTEAFF.

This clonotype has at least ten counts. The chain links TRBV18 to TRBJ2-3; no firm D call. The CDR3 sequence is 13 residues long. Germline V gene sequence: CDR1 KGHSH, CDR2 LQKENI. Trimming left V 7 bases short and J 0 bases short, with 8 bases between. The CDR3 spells CASCEASTDTQYF. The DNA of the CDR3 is TGTGCCAGCTGTGAAGCTAGCACAGATACGCAGTATTTT.

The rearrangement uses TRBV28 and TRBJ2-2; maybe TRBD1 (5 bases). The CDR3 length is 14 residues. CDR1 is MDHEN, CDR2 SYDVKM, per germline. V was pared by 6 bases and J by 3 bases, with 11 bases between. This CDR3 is CASRTTEYTGELFF. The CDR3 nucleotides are TGTGCCAGCAGAACGACAGAATACACCGGGGAGCTGTTTTTT.

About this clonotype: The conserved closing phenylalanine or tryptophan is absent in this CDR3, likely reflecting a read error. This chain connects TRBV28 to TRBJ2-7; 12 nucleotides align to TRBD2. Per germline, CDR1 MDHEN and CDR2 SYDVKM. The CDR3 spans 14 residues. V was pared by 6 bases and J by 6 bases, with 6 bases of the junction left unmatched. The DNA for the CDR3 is TGTGCCAGCAGCCTAGCGGGAGGGCCCGGCGAGCAGTACTCC. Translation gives CASSLAGGPGEQYS.

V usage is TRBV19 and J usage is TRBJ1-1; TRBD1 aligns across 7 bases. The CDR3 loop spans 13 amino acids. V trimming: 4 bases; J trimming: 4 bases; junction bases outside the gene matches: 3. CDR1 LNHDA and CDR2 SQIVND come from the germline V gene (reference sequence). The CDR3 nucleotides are TGTGCCAGTAGTAAAACAGGGGTCACTGAAGCTTTCTTT. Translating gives CASSKTGVTEAFF.